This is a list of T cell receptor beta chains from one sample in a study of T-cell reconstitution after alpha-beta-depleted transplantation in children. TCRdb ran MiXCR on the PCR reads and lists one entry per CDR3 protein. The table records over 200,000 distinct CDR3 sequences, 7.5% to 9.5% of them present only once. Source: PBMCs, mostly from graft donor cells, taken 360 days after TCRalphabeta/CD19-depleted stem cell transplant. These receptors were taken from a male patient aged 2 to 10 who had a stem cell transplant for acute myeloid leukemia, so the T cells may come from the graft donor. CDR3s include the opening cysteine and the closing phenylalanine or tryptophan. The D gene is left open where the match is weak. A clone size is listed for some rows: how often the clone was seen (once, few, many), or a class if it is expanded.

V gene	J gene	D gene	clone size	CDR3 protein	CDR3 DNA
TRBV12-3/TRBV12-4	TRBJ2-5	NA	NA	CASSSPRGTAWETQYF	TGTGCCAGCAGTTCCCCCCGCGGGACAGCGTGGGAGACCCAGTACTTC
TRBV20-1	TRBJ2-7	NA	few	CSARGREPYEQYF	TGCAGTGCTAGGGGCAGGGAGCCCTACGAGCAGTACTTC
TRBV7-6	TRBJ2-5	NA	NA	CASSMGPGEETQYF	TGTGCCAGCAGCATGGGCCCCGGGGAAGAGACCCAGTACTTC
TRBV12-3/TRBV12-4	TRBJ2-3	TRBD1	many	CASSLTGGSDTQYF	TGTGCCAGCAGTTTGACAGGGGGGTCAGATACGCAGTATTTT
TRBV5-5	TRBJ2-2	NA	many	CASSSLLAGELFF	TGTGCCAGCAGCTCCCTACTAGCCGGGGAGCTGTTTTTT
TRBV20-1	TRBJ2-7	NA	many	CSARGVAGSYEQYF	TGCAGTGCTAGAGGGGTGGCGGGGTCCTACGAGCAGTACTTC
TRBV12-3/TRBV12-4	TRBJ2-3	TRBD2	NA	CASSTSGGASDTQYF	TGTGCCAGCAGCACTAGCGGGGGGGCTTCAGATACGCAGTATTTT
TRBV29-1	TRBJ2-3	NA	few	CSVEAGLTNFADTQYF	TGCAGCGTTGAAGCGGGGTTAACAAATTTCGCAGATACGCAGTATTTT
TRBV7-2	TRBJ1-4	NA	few	CASRKTTTNEKLFF	TGTGCCAGCAGGAAGACTACAACTAATGAAAAACTGTTTTTT
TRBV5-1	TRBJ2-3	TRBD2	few	CASSSSGGTEDTQYF	TGCGCCAGCAGCTCTAGCGGGGGGACAGAAGATACGCAGTATTTT
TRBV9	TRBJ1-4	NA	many	CASSRTNEKLFF	TGTGCCAGCAGCCGAACTAATGAAAAACTGTTTTTT
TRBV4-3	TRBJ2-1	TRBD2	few	CASSHQQLAVSYNEQFF	TGCGCCAGCAGCCATCAACAACTAGCGGTCTCCTACAATGAGCAGTTCTTC
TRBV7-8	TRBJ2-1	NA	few	CASSRNRDNEQFF	TGTGCCAGCAGCCGAAACAGGGACAATGAGCAGTTCTTC
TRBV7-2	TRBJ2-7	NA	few	CASSRSGRSTYEQYF	TGTGCCAGCAGCCGTTCGGGGCGGTCAACCTACGAGCAGTACTTC
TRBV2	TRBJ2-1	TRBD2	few	CASSSPGLAAPFF	TGTGCCAGCAGTTCCCCGGGACTAGCGGCGCCGTTCTTC
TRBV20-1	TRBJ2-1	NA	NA	CSARTSGTPPPRSSYNEQFF	TGCAGTGCTAGGACCTCAGGGACACCGCCCCCAAGGAGCTCCTACAATGAGCAGTTCTTC
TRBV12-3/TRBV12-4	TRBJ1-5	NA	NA	CASRQDSQPQHF	TGTGCCAGCAGACAAGACAGTCAGCCCCAGCATTTT
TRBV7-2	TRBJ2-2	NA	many	CASSPWTTYNTGELFF	TGTGCCAGCAGTCCCTGGACCACTTACAACACCGGGGAGCTGTTTTTT
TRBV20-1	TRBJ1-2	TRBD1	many	CSARDLDRGYGYTF	TGCAGTGCTAGAGACCTAGACAGGGGATATGGCTACACCTTC
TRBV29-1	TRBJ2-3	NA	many	CSVEPATDTQYF	TGCAGCGTTGAACCAGCGACGGATACGCAGTATTTT
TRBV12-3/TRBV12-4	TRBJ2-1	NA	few	CASRSPEEQFF	TGTGCCAGCCGTTCTCCGGAGGAGCAGTTCTTC
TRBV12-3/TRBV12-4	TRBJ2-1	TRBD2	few	CASSLLAGVPYNEQFF	TGTGCCAGCAGTTTATTAGCGGGGGTGCCCTACAATGAGCAGTTCTTC
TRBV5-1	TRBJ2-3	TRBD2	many	CASSLVFRNRGGASGDTQYF	TGCGCCAGCAGCTTGGTCTTCCGGAACCGGGGGGGGGCGAGTGGAGATACGCAGTATTTT
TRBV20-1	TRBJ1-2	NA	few	CSATREDGYTF	TGCAGTGCTACCAGAGAGGATGGCTACACCTTC
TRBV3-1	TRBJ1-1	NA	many	CASSHPGMNTEAFF	TGTGCCAGCAGCCATCCGGGAATGAACACTGAAGCTTTCTTT
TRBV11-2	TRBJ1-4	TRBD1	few	CASSRSPGQGDEKLFF	TGTGCCAGCAGCCGATCACCGGGACAGGGGGATGAAAAACTGTTTTTT